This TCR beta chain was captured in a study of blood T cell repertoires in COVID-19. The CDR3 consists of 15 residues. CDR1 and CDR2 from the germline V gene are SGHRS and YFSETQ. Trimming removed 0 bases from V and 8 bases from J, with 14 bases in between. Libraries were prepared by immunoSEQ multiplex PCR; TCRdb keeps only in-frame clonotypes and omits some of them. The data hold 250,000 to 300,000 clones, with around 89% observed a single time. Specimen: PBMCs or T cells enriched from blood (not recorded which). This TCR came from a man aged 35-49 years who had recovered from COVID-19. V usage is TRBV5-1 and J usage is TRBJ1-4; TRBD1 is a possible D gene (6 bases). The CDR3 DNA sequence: TGCGCCAGCAGCTTGGACCAGGGGACGGTAGAAAAACTGTTTTTT. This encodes CASSLDQGTVEKLFF.